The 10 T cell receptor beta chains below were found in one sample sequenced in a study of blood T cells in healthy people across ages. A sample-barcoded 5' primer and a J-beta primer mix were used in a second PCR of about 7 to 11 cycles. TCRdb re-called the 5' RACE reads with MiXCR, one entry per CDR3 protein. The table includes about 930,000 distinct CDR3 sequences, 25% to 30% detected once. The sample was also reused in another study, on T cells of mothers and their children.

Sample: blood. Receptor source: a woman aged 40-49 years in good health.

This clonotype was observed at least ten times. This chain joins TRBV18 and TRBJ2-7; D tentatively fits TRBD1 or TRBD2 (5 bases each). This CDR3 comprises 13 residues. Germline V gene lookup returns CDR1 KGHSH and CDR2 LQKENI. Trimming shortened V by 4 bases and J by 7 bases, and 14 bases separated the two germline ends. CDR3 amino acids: CASSQGRTREQYF. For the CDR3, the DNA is TGTGCCAGCTCACAGGGGAGAACGCGTGAGCAGTACTTC.

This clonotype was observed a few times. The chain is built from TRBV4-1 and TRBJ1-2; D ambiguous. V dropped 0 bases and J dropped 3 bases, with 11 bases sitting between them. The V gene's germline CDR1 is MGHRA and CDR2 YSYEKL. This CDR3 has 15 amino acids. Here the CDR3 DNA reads TGCGCCAGCAGCCAAGATCGGGCAGTTGACTATGGCTACACCTTC. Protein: CASSQDRAVDYGYTF.

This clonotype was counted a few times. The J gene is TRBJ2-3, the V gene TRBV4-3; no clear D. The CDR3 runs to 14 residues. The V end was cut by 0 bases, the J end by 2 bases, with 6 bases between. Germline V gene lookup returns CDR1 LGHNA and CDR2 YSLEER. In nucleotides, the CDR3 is TGCGCCAGCAGCCAAGAGTACTTCACAGATACGCAGTATTTT. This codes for CASSQEYFTDTQYF.

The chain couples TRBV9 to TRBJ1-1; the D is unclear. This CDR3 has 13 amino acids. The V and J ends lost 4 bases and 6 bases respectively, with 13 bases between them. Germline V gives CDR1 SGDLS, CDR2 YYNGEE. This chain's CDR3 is CASSPDLNPEAFF. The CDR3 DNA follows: TGTGCCAGCAGCCCAGACCTGAATCCTGAAGCTTTCTTT. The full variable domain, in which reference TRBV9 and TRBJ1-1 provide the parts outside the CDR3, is DSGVTQTPKHLITATGQRVTLRCSPRSGDLSVYWYQQSLDQGLQFLIQYYNGEERAKGNILERFSAQQFPDLHSELNLSSLELGDSALYFCASSPDLNPEAFFGQGTRLTVV.

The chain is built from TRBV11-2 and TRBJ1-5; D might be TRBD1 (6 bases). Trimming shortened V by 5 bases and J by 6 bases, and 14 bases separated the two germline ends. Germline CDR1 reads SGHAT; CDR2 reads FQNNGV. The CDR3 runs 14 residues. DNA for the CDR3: TGTGCCAGCAGCCTAACAGGGATGGCTCAGCCCCAGCATTTT. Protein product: CASSLTGMAQPQHF.

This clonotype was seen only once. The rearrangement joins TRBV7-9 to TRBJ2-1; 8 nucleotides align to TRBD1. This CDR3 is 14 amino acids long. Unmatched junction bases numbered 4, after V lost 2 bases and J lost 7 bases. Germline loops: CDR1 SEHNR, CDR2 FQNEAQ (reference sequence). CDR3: CASSLSGGINEQFF. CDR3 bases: TGTGCCAGCAGCTTATCAGGGGGCATAAATGAGCAGTTCTTC.

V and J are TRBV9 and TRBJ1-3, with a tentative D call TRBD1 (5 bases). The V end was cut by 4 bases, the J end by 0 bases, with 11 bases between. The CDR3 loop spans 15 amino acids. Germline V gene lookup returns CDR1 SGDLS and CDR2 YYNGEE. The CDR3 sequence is CASSTGGGSGNTIYF. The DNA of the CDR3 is TGTGCCAGCAGCACTGGGGGGGGCTCTGGAAACACCATATATTTT.

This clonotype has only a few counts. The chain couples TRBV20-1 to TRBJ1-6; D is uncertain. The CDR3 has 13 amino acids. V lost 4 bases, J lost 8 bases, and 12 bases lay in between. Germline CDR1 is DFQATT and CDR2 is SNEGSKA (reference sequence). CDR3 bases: TGCAGTGCTACCGAGGTCTGGGATTCACCCCTCCACTTT. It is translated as CSATEVWDSPLHF.

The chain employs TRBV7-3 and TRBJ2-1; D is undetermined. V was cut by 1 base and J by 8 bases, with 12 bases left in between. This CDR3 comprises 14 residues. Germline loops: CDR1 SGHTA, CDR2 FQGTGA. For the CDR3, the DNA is TGTGCCAGCAGCTTAATGGGTAGTTTGGATGAGCAGTTCTTC. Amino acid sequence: CASSLMGSLDEQFF.

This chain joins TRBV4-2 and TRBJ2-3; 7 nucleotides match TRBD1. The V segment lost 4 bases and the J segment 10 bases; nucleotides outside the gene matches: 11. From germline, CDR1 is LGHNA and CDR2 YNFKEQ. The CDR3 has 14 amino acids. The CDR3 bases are TGTGCCAGCAGCCTTACCTTGACAGGGAGTCCGCAGTATTTT. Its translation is CASSLTLTGSPQYF.